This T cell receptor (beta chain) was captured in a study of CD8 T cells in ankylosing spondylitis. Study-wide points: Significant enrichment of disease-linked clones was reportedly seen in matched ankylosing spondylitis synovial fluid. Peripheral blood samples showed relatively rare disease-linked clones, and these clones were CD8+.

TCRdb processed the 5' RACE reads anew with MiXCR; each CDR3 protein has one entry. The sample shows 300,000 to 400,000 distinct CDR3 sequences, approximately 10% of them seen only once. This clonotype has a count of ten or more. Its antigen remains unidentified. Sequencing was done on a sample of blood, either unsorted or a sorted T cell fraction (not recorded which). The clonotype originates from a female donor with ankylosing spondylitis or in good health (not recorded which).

The DNA of the CDR3 is TGTGCCAGCAGCTTTACGCGAGCGGGGACCTCAGGGGGCCAGTACTTC. This gives the protein CASSFTRAGTSGGQYF. The chain recombines TRBV7-2 with TRBJ2-5; D assignment may be TRBD1 or TRBD2 (7 bases each). This CDR3 is built from 16 residues. Trimming shortened V by 3 bases and J by 10 bases, and 24 bases separated the two germline ends. Germline assignment: CDR1 SGHTA and CDR2 FQGNSA.